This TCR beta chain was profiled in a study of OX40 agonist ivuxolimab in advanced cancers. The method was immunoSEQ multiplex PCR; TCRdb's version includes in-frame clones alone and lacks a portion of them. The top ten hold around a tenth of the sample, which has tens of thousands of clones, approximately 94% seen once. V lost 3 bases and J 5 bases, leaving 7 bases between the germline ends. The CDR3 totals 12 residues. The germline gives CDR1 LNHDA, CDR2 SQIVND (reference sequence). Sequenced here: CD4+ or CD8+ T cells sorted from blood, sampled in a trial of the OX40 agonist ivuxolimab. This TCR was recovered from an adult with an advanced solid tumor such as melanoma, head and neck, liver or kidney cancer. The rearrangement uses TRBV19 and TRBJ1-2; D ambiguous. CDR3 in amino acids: CASSISQYGYTF. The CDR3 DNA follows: TGTGCCAGTAGTATCTCCCAGTATGGCTACACCTTC.